This T cell receptor (beta chain) was sequenced for a study of blood T cell repertoires in COVID-19. Study summary: In each case, the material was cDNA or gDNA derived from T cells, B-cell-depleted T cells, or PBMCs.

Germline assignment: CDR1 SEHNR and CDR2 FQNEAQ (reference sequence). Trimming pared 4 bases from V and 2 bases from J, leaving 13 bases between. The CDR3 is 15 amino acids. Original data processing: Estimation of nucleated cell counts relied on the amplification of reference gene primers. Sequencing was performed with immunoSEQ multiplex PCR; in TCRdb, only in-frame clones are kept and a portion is missing. D and trimming come from the DNA, and the V and J calls and clone size come from that table. The sample includes some 400,000 clones, almost 90% of them seen just once. This receptor was identified in a man aged 18 to 30 with active or convalescent COVID-19. The sample comprised peripheral blood. The rearrangement joins TRBV7-9 to TRBJ2-3; D perhaps matches TRBD2 (5 bases). The CDR3 region has the DNA TGTGCCAGCAGCTATCGGGATCTCAACACAGATACGCAGTATTTT. Translating gives CASSYRDLNTDTQYF.